This entry lists 18 T cell receptor beta chains sequenced from one sample in a study of blood T cell repertoires in COVID-19. TCRdb keeps only in-frame clones here, not all; method: immunoSEQ multiplex PCR. In the table there are approximately 45,000 clones, approximately 86% of which are singletons. Sequencing input: peripheral blood. The receptor source for this set is a woman of 80 years or more with acute or convalescent COVID-19.

V and J are TRBV7-9 and TRBJ1-1, with a possible D match to TRBD1 (5 bases). Germline CDR1 is SEHNR and CDR2 is FQNEAQ (reference sequence). This CDR3 has 12 residues. V was shortened by 2 bases and J by 5 bases, with 6 bases between the two germline ends. CDR3 region: CASSLPGTEAFF. CDR3 nucleotides: TGTGCCAGCAGCTTACCAGGGACTGAAGCTTTCTTT.

This chain uses TRBV6-1 with TRBJ1-2; TRBD1 matches at 7 bases. V lost 3 bases, J lost 5 bases, and 3 bases stayed unmatched. The CDR3 is 13 residues long. Germline assignment: CDR1 MNHNS and CDR2 SASEGT. CDR3 bases: TGTGCCAGCAGTGAGGCAGGGGGGTATGGCTACACCTTC. Protein product: CASSEAGGYGYTF.

The CDR3 nucleotides are TGCGCCAGCACGGAACAGGGAAGCGCCAAAAACATTCAGTACTTC. It yields the protein CASTEQGSAKNIQYF. The chain is built from TRBV5-1 and TRBJ2-4; tentatively, D is TRBD1 (6 bases). V shed 6 bases and J shed 1 base, with 14 bases lying between them. CDR3 length equals 15 residues. CDR1 and CDR2 from the germline V gene are SGHRS and YFSETQ. Using reference TRBV5-1 and TRBJ2-4 for the parts outside the CDR3, the full variable domain is KAGVTQTPRYLIKTRGQQVTLSCSPISGHRSVSWYQQTPGQGLQFLFEYFSETQRNKGNFPGRFSGRQFSNSRSEMNVSTLELGDSALYLCASTEQGSAKNIQYFGAGTRLSVL.

CDR3 protein: CASSGRDRGPPYEQYF. As DNA, the CDR3 is TGCGCCAGCAGCGGCCGGGACAGGGGGCCCCCCTACGAGCAGTACTTC. The J gene is TRBJ2-7, the V gene TRBV5-1; TRBD1 aligns across 12 bases. V was pared by 4 bases and J by 2 bases, with 7 bases of the junction left unmatched. From germline, CDR1 is SGHRS and CDR2 YFSETQ. The CDR3 runs 16 residues.

The chain uses TRBV9 and TRBJ2-2; 9 bases are a match to TRBD1. The CDR3 has 16 amino acids. Germline V gene data show CDR1 as SGDLS and CDR2 as YYNGEE. Unmatched junction bases numbered 8, after V lost 4 bases and J lost 4 bases. CDR3 region: CASSQTGGMVTGELFF. The CDR3 nucleotides read TGTGCCAGCAGCCAGACAGGGGGAATGGTCACCGGGGAGCTGTTTTTT.

This clone was counted only a few times. The chain employs TRBV11-3 and TRBJ2-1; a weak D match, TRBD2 (6 bases). Germline CDR1 is SGHNT and CDR2 is YENEEA. This CDR3 region has 14 residues. Between the trimmed V and J ends, which lost 3 bases and 0 bases, there was a span of 6 bases. CDR3 sequence (DNA): TGTGCCAGCAGCTTCGGGGGCTCCTACAATGAGCAGTTCTTC. Translated: CASSFGGSYNEQFF. The whole variable domain, filled in from reference TRBV11-3 and TRBJ2-1, reads EAGVVQSPRYKIIEKKQPVAFWCNPISGHNTLYWYLQNLGQGPELLIRYENEEAVDDSQLPKDRFSAERLKGVDSTLKIQPAELGDSAVYLCASSFGGSYNEQFFGPGTRLTVL.

This clone came up once. V is TRBV5-1 and J is TRBJ2-5, with 12 bases matching TRBD2. Germline CDR1 and CDR2: SGHRS and YFSETQ. This CDR3 contains 17 residues. V lost 0 bases and J lost 4; bases outside the gene matches: 7. CDR3 sequence: CASSLAGQTSGGETQYF. For the CDR3, the DNA is TGCGCCAGCAGCTTGGCGGGACAGACTAGCGGGGGAGAGACCCAGTACTTC.

The V call is TRBV30, the J call TRBJ1-5; D unclear. Germline-derived CDR1 and CDR2 are GTSNPN and SVGIG (reference sequence). Trimming left V 2 bases short and J 4 bases short, with 12 bases between. The CDR3 totals 14 residues. The CDR3 bases are TGTGCCTGGAGTATACAGTTCCGAAATCAGCCCCAGCATTTT. Its translation: CAWSIQFRNQPQHF.

This clone was observed a single time. V gene TRBV6-1 combines with J gene TRBJ1-2; D remains unclear. Trimming removed 0 bases from V and 4 bases from J, with 9 bases in between. Germline lookup yields CDR1 MNHNS and CDR2 SASEGT. The CDR3 runs to 14 residues. CDR3 nucleotide sequence: TGTGCCAGCAGTGAAGCCGCGAGCCCCTATGGCTACACCTTC. It encodes CASSEAASPYGYTF.

This clone was picked up a small number of times. This chain uses TRBV7-2 with TRBJ1-2; 7 positions match TRBD1. V dropped 5 bases and J dropped 8; count of bases not matched to a gene: 11. The CDR3 is 14 amino acids. The V gene's germline CDR1 is SGHTA and CDR2 FQGNSA. The CDR3 is CASSPDRDQRGYTF. The CDR3 nucleotides read TGTGCCAGCAGCCCCGACAGGGACCAGAGGGGCTACACCTTC.

The chain joins TRBV30 to TRBJ1-2; D is undetermined. There are 11 residues in the CDR3. Per germline, CDR1 GTSNPN and CDR2 SVGIG (reference sequence). With 7 bases removed from V and 5 bases from J, the gap between germline ends came to 11 bases. CDR3 protein: CASGWRYGYTF. The CDR3 DNA follows: TGTGCCTCTGGATGGAGATATGGCTACACCTTC.

V and J are TRBV5-6 and TRBJ2-2; D may be TRBD1 (6 bases). Looked up from germline, CDR1 is SGHDT and CDR2 is YYEEEE. Between the trimmed V and J ends, which lost 1 base and 0 bases, there was a span of 7 bases. CDR3 size: 15 residues. The CDR3 bases are TGTGCCAGCAGCTTGCCAGGGGCGAACACCGGGGAGCTGTTTTTT. It is translated as CASSLPGANTGELFF.

The chain recombines TRBV18 with TRBJ1-1, with 9 bases fitting TRBD1. CDR3 size: 14 residues. Germline CDR1 KGHSH, CDR2 LQKENI. The V and J ends lost 3 bases and 4 bases, in that order; junction bases with no gene match: 3. The CDR3 loop is CASSPGQGSTEAFF. In nucleotides, the CDR3 is TGTGCCAGCTCACCGGGACAGGGTAGCACTGAAGCTTTCTTT.

The rearrangement joins TRBV2 to TRBJ1-5; D is unclear. V was cut by 6 bases and J by 3 bases, with 15 bases left in between. The CDR3 is 15 amino acids. Per germline, CDR1 SNHLY and CDR2 FYNNEI. CDR3 bases: TGTGCCAGCAGATCAGGCGCCATACACAATCAGCCCCAGCATTTT. Translation: CASRSGAIHNQPQHF.

This chain uses TRBV15 with TRBJ2-3; 8 bases map to TRBD2. Germline CDR1 reads LNHNV; CDR2 reads YYDKDF (reference sequence). The V segment lost 7 bases and the J segment 0 bases; nucleotides outside the gene matches: 9. The CDR3 sequence is 16 residues long. CDR3 DNA: TGTGCCACCATGAGCCGGCTAGCGGGTAGCACAGATACGCAGTATTTT. It yields the protein CATMSRLAGSTDTQYF. The entire variable domain, with the rest obtained from reference TRBV15 and TRBJ2-3, is as follows: DAMVIQNPRYQVTQFGKPVTLSCSQTLNHNVMYWYQQKSSQAPKLLFHYYDKDFNNEADTPDNFQSRRPNTSFCFLDIRSPGLGDTAMYLCATMSRLAGSTDTQYFGPGTRLTVL.

This chain's CDR3 is CASSIENSFNYGYTF. The CDR3 DNA follows: TGTGCCAGTAGTATAGAGAACAGTTTCAACTATGGCTACACCTTC. This rearrangement joins TRBV19 to TRBJ1-2; D gene unclear. V dropped 0 bases and J dropped 2 bases, with 10 bases sitting between them. Germline V lookup: CDR1 LNHDA, CDR2 SQIVND (reference sequence). This CDR3 comprises 15 residues.

The chain combines TRBV4-2 with TRBJ2-7, with D possibly TRBD1 on 6 matching bases. The V end lost 0 bases, the J end lost 5 bases, and 11 bases lay between the germline ends. The CDR3 covers 14 residues. Germline CDR1 reads LGHNA; CDR2 reads YNFKEQ. The CDR3 nucleotides read TGTGCCAGCAGCCAAGAGGCAGGGGAAGACGAGCAGTACTTC. It yields the protein CASSQEAGEDEQYF.

The chain joins TRBV11-1 to TRBJ1-1, with 10 bases identical to TRBD1. CDR1 is SGHAT, CDR2 FQDESV, per germline (reference sequence). The CDR3 consists of 14 residues. The V gene end was trimmed by 6 bases and the J gene end by 5 bases; junction bases not matched to a gene: 6. This chain's CDR3 is CASRETGGRTEAFF. Here the CDR3 DNA reads TGTGCCAGCAGAGAGACAGGGGGCAGGACTGAAGCTTTCTTT.